Below, 20 T cell receptor beta chains from the same sample are listed, as sequenced in a study of OX40 agonist ivuxolimab in advanced cancers. This table comes from immunoSEQ multiplex PCR, and its TCRdb copy is limited to in-frame clones, with some not included. This sample has around 45,000 clones, with approximately 91% found just once. The source was CD4+ or CD8+ T cells sorted from blood, collected in a trial of the OX40 agonist ivuxolimab. All receptors come from an adult with an advanced solid tumor such as melanoma, head and neck, liver or kidney cancer.

The gene calls are TRBV7-3 and TRBJ1-1; 8 positions match TRBD1. V shed 5 bases, J shed 10 bases, and the junction held 3 bases outside the gene matches. The germline CDR1 and CDR2 sequences are SGHTA and FQGTGA. This CDR3 spans 11 amino acids. The CDR3 sequence is CASSPGGLAFF. CDR3 nucleotide sequence: TGTGCCAGCAGCCCAGGGGGCTTAGCTTTCTTT.

The J gene is TRBJ1-5, the V gene TRBV27, with D uncertain. The V and J ends lost 5 bases and 6 bases respectively, with 8 bases between them. This CDR3 contains 12 residues. Germline V lookup: CDR1 MNHEY, CDR2 SMNVEV (reference sequence). CDR3 protein: CASSRWGQPQHF. Here the CDR3 DNA reads TGTGCCAGCAGTCGTTGGGGTCAGCCCCAGCATTTT.

This clone was detected once. The rearrangement uses TRBV28 and TRBJ1-1; 7 nucleotides match TRBD1. The germline gives CDR1 MDHEN, CDR2 SYDVKM. CDR3 size: 16 residues. J lost 1 base, V lost 10 bases, and 15 bases had no gene match. The CDR3 here is CAITLGRGRGNTEAFF. CDR3 sequence (DNA): TGTGCCATTACCCTGGGGAGGGGGCGGGGGAACACTGAAGCTTTCTTT.

This clone was detected only once. CDR3 DNA: TGTGCCAGCAGTGGTCGTTCGTCCATACTACGTAAGCAGTACTTC. Translation gives CASSGRSSILRKQYF. The chain has TRBV6-6 and TRBJ2-7; no definite D call. Looked up from germline, CDR1 is MNHNY and CDR2 is SVGAGI (reference sequence). V shed 5 bases and J shed 8 bases, with 22 bases lying between them. CDR3 length: 15 residues.

V gene TRBV4-3 combines with J gene TRBJ1-5, with 7 bases lining up with TRBD1. V gave up 0 bases and J gave up 6 bases; unmatched junction bases: 11. Per the germline V gene, CDR1 is LGHNA and CDR2 is YSLEER. There are 17 residues in the CDR3. CDR3 region: CASSQDPTGAGGQPQHF. The CDR3, as DNA: TGCGCCAGCAGCCAAGACCCCACAGGGGCGGGAGGTCAGCCCCAGCATTTT.

J is TRBJ1-2 and V is TRBV19; 9 nucleotides line up with TRBD1. Germline trimming cut 4 bases from V and 7 bases from J; bases unmatched to any gene: 16. The CDR3 runs to 17 residues. The V gene's germline CDR1 is LNHDA and CDR2 SQIVND (reference sequence). CDR3 DNA: TGTGCCAGTAGTACCGGGACAGGGAGGACACCCCTTTCTGGCTACACCTTC. Protein sequence: CASSTGTGRTPLSGYTF. The full variable domain, its missing parts supplied by reference TRBV19 and TRBJ1-2, is DGGITQSPKYLFRKEGQNVTLSCEQNLNHDAMYWYRQDPGQGLRLIYYSQIVNDFQKGDIAEGYSVSREKKESFPLTVTSAQKNPTAFYLCASSTGTGRTPLSGYTFGSGTRLTVV.

This sequence joins TRBV27 and TRBJ2-1; the match to TRBD1 covers 7 bases. Germline values: CDR1 MNHEY, CDR2 SMNVEV (reference sequence). The V segment lost 5 bases and the J segment 10 bases; nucleotides outside the gene matches: 11. CDR3 length: 14 amino acids. CDR3 nucleotides: TGTGCCAGCAGTCCGACTACAGGGGTTAGCGAGCAGTTCTTC. It is translated as CASSPTTGVSEQFF.

The chain is built from TRBV10-3 and TRBJ2-3, with TRBD1 identical over 8 bases. Germline CDR1 and CDR2: ENHRY and SYGVKD. The CDR3 runs to 13 residues. Trimming removed 10 bases from V and 6 bases from J; junction bases left unmatched: 9. The CDR3 coding sequence is TGTGCCACCTTAGGACAGGGTATTGATACGCAGTATTTT. Its protein product is CATLGQGIDTQYF.

This clone occurred a few times. This CDR3 is CAWSALGSRGYNEQFF. The DNA of the CDR3 is TGTGCCTGGAGTGCCCTTGGTTCTAGGGGCTACAATGAGCAGTTCTTC. V usage is TRBV30 and J usage is TRBJ2-1, with D perhaps TRBD1 (5 bases). The ends were cut back, 1 base at V and 3 bases at J, with 16 bases in the middle. The CDR3 loop spans 16 amino acids. Germline V lookup: CDR1 GTSNPN, CDR2 SVGIG (reference sequence).

The rearrangement joins TRBV25-1 to TRBJ2-5, with 10 bases lining up with TRBD2. The CDR3 has 15 residues. Germline CDR1 MGHDK, CDR2 SYGVNS. Trimming removed 5 bases from V and 2 bases from J; junction bases left unmatched: 5. Written as DNA, the CDR3 is TGTGCCAGCAGTAAAGGGACTAGCGTACAAGAGACCCAGTACTTC. Residues: CASSKGTSVQETQYF.

This clone has just one count. The same CDR3 also results from other DNA sequences found in this sample. V and J are TRBV7-3 and TRBJ2-5; a possible D gene is TRBD1 (6 bases). The CDR3 covers 14 residues. Per the germline V gene, CDR1 is SGHTA and CDR2 is FQGTGA. Trimming took 5 bases from V and 1 from J, leaving 11 bases between them. CDR3 bases: TGTGCCAGCAGCCCGACAGGCCTCCAAGAGACCCAGTACTTC. This encodes CASSPTGLQETQYF.

The V and J genes are TRBV5-1 and TRBJ1-1, with D perhaps TRBD1 (5 bases). Germline CDR1 SGHRS, CDR2 YFSETQ. This CDR3 is 12 amino acids long. V shed 4 bases and J shed 3 bases, with 7 bases lying between them. Here the CDR3 DNA reads TGCGCCAGCAGCGGGGACTACACTGAAGCTTTCTTT. Amino acids: CASSGDYTEAFF. Variable domain in full (rest from reference TRBV5-1 and TRBJ1-1): KAGVTQTPRYLIKTRGQQVTLSCSPISGHRSVSWYQQTPGQGLQFLFEYFSETQRNKGNFPGRFSGRQFSNSRSEMNVSTLELGDSALYLCASSGDYTEAFFGQGTRLTVV.

The chain recombines TRBV6-1 with TRBJ1-6; D uncertain. The germline V gene has CDR1 MNHNS and CDR2 SASEGT. This CDR3 region has 12 residues. V gave up 9 bases and J gave up 5 bases, with 8 bases separating them. The CDR3 DNA follows: TGTGCCAGTTTGGCTAATAATTCACCCCTCCACTTT. This gives the protein CASLANNSPLHF.

The rearrangement uses TRBV5-1 and TRBJ2-1; TRBD1 agrees at 8 bases. The length of the CDR3 is 14 residues. CDR1 and CDR2 from the germline V gene are SGHRS and YFSETQ. Trimming at V came to 8 bases and at J to 10 bases, leaving 14 bases not matched to a gene. This CDR3 reads CASSPGQAMGEQFF. The DNA of the CDR3 is TGCGCCAGTTCGCCGGGACAGGCGATGGGCGAGCAGTTCTTC.

The chain employs TRBV14 and TRBJ1-2; perhaps TRBD1 as D (6 bases). This CDR3 has 13 amino acids. The germline gives CDR1 SGHDN, CDR2 FVKESK. V gave up 11 bases and J gave up 4 bases, with 17 bases separating them. This CDR3 reads CASAEGVGYGYTF. The CDR3, as DNA: TGTGCCTCTGCTGAGGGGGTAGGCTATGGCTACACCTTC.

The rearrangement joins TRBV7-9 to TRBJ1-2, with no clear D. The V and J ends lost 2 bases and 8 bases respectively, with 9 bases between them. This CDR3 region has 12 residues. CDR1 SEHNR and CDR2 FQNEAQ come from the germline V gene (reference sequence). The CDR3 nucleotides are TGTGCCAGCAGCTTAAACAGCAGGGGCTACACCTTC. Translation: CASSLNSRGYTF.

The chain carries TRBV7-9 and TRBJ1-1; possibly TRBD1 for D (6 bases). V was trimmed by 3 bases and J by 2 bases, leaving 13 bases between them. The CDR3 is 15 amino acids. Germline V gives CDR1 SEHNR, CDR2 FQNEAQ (reference sequence). CDR3: CASSLLTGTNTEAFF. The CDR3 bases are TGTGCCAGCAGCTTGCTAACAGGGACCAACACTGAAGCTTTCTTT.

The gene calls are TRBV28 and TRBJ2-5, with a weak D call TRBD2 (6 bases). CDR3 length equals 14 residues. Germline V CDR1 and CDR2: MDHEN, SYDVKM. The ends were cut back, 6 bases at V and 2 bases at J, with 13 bases in the middle. CDR3 residues: CASSNPSVQETQYF. The CDR3 nucleotides are TGTGCCAGCAGCAACCCTAGCGTACAAGAGACCCAGTACTTC. Filled out from reference TRBV28 and TRBJ2-5, the complete variable domain reads DVKVTQSSRYLVKRTGEKVFLECVQDMDHENMFWYRQDPGLGLRLIYFSYDVKMKEKGDIPEGYSVSREKKERFSLILESASTNQTSMYLCASSNPSVQETQYFGPGTRLLVL.

The chain combines TRBV5-6 with TRBJ2-7; D uncertain. Per germline, CDR1 SGHDT and CDR2 YYEEEE. The CDR3 consists of 14 residues. V was clipped by 2 bases and J by 2 bases, with 11 bases between them. CDR3 loop: CASSFGRIAYEQYF. The CDR3 DNA reads TGTGCCAGCAGCTTCGGCCGGATCGCCTACGAGCAGTACTTC.

In its sample, this clone was seen once. The genes are TRBV18 and TRBJ2-3; 10 bases are shared with TRBD2. The CDR3 length is 14 residues. After removal of 6 bases from V and 5 bases from J, the junction contained 5 bases not matched to a gene. Germline loops: CDR1 KGHSH, CDR2 LQKENI. As DNA, the CDR3 is TGTGCCAGCTCTACTAGCGGGGCAGTAGATACGCAGTATTTT. Translating gives CASSTSGAVDTQYF.